One and the same sample provided the 3 T cell receptor beta chains below, sequenced in a study of OX40 agonist ivuxolimab in advanced cancers. The data were produced by immunoSEQ multiplex PCR, yet TCRdb's version contains in-frame clones alone and is incomplete. This table has about 83,000 clones, about 89% appearing once. Sample: CD4+ or CD8+ T cells sorted from blood, taken in a trial of the OX40 agonist ivuxolimab. The receptors originated from an adult with an advanced solid tumor such as melanoma, head and neck, liver or kidney cancer.

The chain couples TRBV6-1 to TRBJ2-1, with 10 nucleotides matching TRBD2. The CDR3 is 15 amino acids. Germline CDR1 MNHNS, CDR2 SASEGT. Germline trimming cut 10 bases from V and 8 bases from J; bases unmatched to any gene: 14. The DNA of the CDR3 is TGTGCCACGTCCAGGGTCCAGCGGGAGGGGGATGAGCAGTTCTTC. This encodes CATSRVQREGDEQFF.

The chain links TRBV28 to TRBJ1-6, with D hard to call. From germline, CDR1 is MDHEN and CDR2 SYDVKM. The CDR3 consists of 16 residues. The germline V and J ends were trimmed by 2 bases and 0 bases, with 8 bases remaining between them. CDR3 protein: CASSLMGSSYNSPLHF. In DNA, the CDR3 is TGTGCCAGCAGTTTAATGGGAAGCTCCTATAATTCACCCCTCCACTTT.

The V call is TRBV28, the J call TRBJ1-2; no clear D. Germline CDR1 MDHEN, CDR2 SYDVKM. Trimming shortened V by 5 bases and J by 0 bases, and 10 bases separated the two germline ends. This CDR3 region has 14 residues. Here the CDR3 DNA reads TGTGCCAGCAGTGTATTAGTCGCTAACTATGGCTACACCTTC. Residues: CASSVLVANYGYTF.